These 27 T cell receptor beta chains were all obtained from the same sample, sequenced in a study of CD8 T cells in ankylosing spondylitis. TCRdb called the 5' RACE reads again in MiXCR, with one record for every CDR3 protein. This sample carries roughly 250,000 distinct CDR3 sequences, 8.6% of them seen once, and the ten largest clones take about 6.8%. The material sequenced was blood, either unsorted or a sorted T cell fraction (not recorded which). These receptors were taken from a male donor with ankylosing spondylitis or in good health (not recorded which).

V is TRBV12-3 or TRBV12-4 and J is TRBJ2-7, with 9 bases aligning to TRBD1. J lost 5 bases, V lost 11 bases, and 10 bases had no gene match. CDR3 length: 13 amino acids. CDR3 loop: CASCRDRAHEQYF. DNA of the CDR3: TGTGCCTCTTGCCGGGACAGGGCCCACGAGCAGTACTTC.

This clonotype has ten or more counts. The chain's CDR3 is CASSLGGFNEKLFF. Here the CDR3 DNA reads TGTGCCAGCAGCTTAGGGGGATTTAATGAAAAACTGTTTTTT. This chain connects TRBV7-9 to TRBJ1-4; D ambiguous. Between the trimmed V and J ends, which lost 1 base and 4 bases, there was a span of 7 bases. Germline assignment: CDR1 SEHNR and CDR2 FQNEAQ (reference sequence). The CDR3 is made up of 14 amino acids.

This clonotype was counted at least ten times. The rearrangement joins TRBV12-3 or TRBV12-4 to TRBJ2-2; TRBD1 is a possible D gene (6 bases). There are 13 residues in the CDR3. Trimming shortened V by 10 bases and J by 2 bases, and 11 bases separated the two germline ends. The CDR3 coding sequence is TGTGCCATCCAGGGGTCAAACACCGGGGAGCTGTTTTTT. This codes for CAIQGSNTGELFF.

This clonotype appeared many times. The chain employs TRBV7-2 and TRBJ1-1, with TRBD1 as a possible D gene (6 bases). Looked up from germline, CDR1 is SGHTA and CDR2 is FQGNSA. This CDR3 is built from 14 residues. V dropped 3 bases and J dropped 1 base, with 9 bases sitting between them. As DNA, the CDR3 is TGTGCCAGCAGCTTGAAGGGGGGGAACACTGAAGCTTTCTTT. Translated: CASSLKGGNTEAFF.

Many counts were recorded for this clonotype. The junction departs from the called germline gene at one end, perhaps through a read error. Here the CDR3 DNA reads TGCAGTCCTAGGGTTGGGGAGACAGATACGCAGTATTTT. Its protein product is CSPRVGETDTQYF. The chain carries TRBV20-1 and TRBJ2-3; TRBD2 might be the D (5 bases). CDR1 DFQATT and CDR2 SNEGSKA come from the germline V gene (reference sequence). The CDR3 spans 13 residues.

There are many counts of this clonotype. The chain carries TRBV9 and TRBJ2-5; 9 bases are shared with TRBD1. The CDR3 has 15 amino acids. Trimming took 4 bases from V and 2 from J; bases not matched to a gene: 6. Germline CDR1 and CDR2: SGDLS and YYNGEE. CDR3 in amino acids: CASSIQGAKQETQYF. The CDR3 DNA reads TGTGCCAGCAGCATACAGGGGGCGAAGCAAGAGACCCAGTACTTC.

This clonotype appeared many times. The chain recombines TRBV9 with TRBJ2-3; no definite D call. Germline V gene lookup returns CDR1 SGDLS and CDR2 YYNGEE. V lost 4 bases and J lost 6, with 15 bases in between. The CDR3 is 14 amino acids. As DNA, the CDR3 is TGTGCCAGCAGCCTCCGCTTAACTCAGGATACGCAGTATTTT. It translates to CASSLRLTQDTQYF.

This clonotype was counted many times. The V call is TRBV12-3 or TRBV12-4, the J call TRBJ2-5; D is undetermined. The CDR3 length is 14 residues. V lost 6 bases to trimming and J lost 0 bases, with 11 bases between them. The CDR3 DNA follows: TGTGCCAGCAGACGCGGCGCAGACCAAGAGACCCAGTACTTC. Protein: CASRRGADQETQYF.

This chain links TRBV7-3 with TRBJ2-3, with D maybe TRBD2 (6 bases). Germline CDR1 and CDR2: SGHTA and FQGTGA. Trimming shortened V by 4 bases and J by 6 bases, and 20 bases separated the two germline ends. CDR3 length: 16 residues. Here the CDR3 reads CASSSSVGGPTDTQYF. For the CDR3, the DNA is TGTGCCAGCAGCTCCTCCGTAGGAGGGCCGACGGATACGCAGTATTTT.

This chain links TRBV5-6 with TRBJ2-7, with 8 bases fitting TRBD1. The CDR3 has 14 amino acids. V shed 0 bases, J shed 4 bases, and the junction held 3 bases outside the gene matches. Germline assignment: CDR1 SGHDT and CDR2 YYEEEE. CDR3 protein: CASSLARTGYEQYF. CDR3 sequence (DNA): TGTGCCAGCAGCTTGGCCAGGACAGGGTACGAGCAGTACTTC. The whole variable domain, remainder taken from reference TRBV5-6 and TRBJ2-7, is DAGVTQSPTHLIKTRGQQVTLRCSPKSGHDTVSWYQQALGQGPQFIFQYYEEEERQRGNFPDRFSGHQFPNYSSELNVNALLLGDSALYLCASSLARTGYEQYFGPGTRLTVT.

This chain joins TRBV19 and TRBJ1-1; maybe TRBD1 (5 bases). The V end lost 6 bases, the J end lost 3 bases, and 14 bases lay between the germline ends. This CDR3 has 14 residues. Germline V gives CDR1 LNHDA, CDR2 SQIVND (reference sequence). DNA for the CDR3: TGTGCCAGTAGCATGGCAGGGAGGTACACTGAAGCTTTCTTT. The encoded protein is CASSMAGRYTEAFF.

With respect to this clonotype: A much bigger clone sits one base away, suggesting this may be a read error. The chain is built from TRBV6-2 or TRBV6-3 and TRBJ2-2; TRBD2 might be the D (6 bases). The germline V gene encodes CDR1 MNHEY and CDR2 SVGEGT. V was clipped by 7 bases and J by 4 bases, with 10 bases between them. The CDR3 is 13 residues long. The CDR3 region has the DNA TGTGCCAGCATGATCGGGAGCACCGGGGAGCTGTTTTTT. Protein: CASMIGSTGELFF.

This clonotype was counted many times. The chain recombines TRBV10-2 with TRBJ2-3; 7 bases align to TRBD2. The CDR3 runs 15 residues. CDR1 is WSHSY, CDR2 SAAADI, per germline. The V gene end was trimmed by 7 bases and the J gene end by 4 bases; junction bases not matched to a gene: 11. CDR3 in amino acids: CASIKSQGGADTQYF. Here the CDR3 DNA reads TGCGCCAGCATCAAGAGCCAGGGAGGGGCAGATACGCAGTATTTT.

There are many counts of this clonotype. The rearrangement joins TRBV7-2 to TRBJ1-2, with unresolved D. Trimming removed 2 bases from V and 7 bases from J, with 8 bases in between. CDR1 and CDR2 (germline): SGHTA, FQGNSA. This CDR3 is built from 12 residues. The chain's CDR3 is CASSLRGGGYTF. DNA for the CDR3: TGTGCCAGCAGCTTAAGAGGAGGTGGCTACACCTTC.

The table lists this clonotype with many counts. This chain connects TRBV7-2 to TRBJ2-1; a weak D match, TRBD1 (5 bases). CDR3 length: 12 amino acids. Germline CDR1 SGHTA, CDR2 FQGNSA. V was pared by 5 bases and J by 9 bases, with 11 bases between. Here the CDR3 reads CASSPGIIEQFF. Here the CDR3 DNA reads TGTGCCAGCAGCCCAGGGATTATTGAGCAGTTCTTC.

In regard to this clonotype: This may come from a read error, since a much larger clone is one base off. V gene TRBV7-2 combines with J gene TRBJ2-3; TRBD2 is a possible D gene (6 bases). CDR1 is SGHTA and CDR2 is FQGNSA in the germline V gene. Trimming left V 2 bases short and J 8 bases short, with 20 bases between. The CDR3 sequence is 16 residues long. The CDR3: CASSLTVLRGGGTQYF. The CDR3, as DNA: TGTGCCAGCAGCTTAACGGTTCTTAGGGGAGGAGGTACGCAGTATTTT.

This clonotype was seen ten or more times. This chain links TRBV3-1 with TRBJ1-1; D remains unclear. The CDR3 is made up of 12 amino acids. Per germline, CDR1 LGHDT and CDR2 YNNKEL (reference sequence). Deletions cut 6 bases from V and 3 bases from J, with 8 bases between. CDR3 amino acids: CASRERDTEAFF. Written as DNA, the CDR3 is TGTGCCAGCAGGGAGAGAGACACTGAAGCTTTCTTT.

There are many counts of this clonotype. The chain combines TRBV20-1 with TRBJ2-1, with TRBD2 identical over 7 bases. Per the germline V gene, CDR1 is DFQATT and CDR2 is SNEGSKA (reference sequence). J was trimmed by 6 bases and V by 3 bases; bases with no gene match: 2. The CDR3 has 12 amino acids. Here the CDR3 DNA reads TGCAGTGCTAGGGCTAGCGGCAATGAGCAGTTCTTC. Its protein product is CSARASGNEQFF.

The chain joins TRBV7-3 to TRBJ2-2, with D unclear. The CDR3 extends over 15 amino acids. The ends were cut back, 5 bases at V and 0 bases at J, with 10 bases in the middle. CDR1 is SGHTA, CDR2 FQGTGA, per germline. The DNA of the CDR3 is TGTGCCAGCAGCCCCCGGGTCGCGAACACCGGGGAGCTGTTTTTT. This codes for CASSPRVANTGELFF.

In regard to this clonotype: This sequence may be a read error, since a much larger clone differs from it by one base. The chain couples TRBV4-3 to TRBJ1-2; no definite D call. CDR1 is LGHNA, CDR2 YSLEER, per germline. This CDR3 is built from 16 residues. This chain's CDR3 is CASSQDRQVGYYGCTF. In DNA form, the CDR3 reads TGCGCCAGCAGCCAAGATAGGCAGGTCGGGTACTATGGCTGCACCTTC.

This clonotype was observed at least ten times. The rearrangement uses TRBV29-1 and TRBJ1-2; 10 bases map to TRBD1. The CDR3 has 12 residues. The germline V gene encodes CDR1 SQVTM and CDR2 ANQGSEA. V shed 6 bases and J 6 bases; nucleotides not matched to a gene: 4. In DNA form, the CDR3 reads TGCAGCGTGGGGACAGGGGATCATGGCTACACCTTC. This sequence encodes CSVGTGDHGYTF.

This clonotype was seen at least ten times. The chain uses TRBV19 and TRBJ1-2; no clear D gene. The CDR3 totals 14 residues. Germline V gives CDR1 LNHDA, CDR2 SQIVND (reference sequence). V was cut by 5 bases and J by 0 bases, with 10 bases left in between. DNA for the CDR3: TGTGCCAGTAGTCCTGGTTCAGCTAACTATGGCTACACCTTC. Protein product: CASSPGSANYGYTF. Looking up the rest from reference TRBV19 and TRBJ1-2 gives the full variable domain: DGGITQSPKYLFRKEGQNVTLSCEQNLNHDAMYWYRQDPGQGLRLIYYSQIVNDFQKGDIAEGYSVSREKKESFPLTVTSAQKNPTAFYLCASSPGSANYGYTFGSGTRLTVV.

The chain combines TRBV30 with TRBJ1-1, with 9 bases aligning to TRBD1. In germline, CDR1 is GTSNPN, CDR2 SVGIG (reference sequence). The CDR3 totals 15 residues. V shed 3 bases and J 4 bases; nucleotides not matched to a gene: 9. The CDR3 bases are TGTGCCTGGAGCGACGGACAGGGGCTGCGCACTGAAGCTTTCTTT. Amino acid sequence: CAWSDGQGLRTEAFF.

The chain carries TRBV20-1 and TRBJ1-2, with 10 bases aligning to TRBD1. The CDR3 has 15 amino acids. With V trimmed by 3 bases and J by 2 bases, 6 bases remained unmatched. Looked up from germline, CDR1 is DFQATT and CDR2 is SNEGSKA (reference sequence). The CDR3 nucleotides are TGCAGTGCTAGCGCACCGGGACAGGGGAACTATGGCTACACCTTC. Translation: CSASAPGQGNYGYTF.

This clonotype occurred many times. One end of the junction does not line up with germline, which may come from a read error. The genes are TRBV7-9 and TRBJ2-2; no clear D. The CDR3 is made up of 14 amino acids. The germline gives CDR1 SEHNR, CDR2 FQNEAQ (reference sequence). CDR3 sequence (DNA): TGCGCCAGCAGCTTGGAGCTAGACACCGGGGAGCTGTTTTTT. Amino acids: CASSLELDTGELFF.

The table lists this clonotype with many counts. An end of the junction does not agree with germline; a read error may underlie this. The CDR3 region is CASSSLWPSDEQYF. The CDR3 nucleotides read TGCGCCAGCAGCTCCCTATGGCCCTCCGACGAGCAGTACTTC. The rearrangement links TRBV5-1 to TRBJ2-7; no clear D. This CDR3 is built from 14 residues. CDR1 is SGHRS, CDR2 YFSETQ, per germline.

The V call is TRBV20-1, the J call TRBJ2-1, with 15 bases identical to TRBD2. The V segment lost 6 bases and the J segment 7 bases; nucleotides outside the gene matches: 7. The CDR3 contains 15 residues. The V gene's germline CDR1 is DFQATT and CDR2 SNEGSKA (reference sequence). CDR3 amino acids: CSALGLAGGNNEQFF. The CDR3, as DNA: TGCAGTGCCCTGGGACTAGCGGGAGGTAATAATGAGCAGTTCTTC.